A selection of T cell receptor beta chains follows, all from one sample in a study of blood T cell repertoires in COVID-19. Using immunoSEQ multiplex PCR, the repertoire was profiled, and TCRdb retains in-frame clones only, with some absent. The repertoire holds 45,000 to 60,000 clones, with 65% to 85% as singletons. Sequencing was carried out using peripheral blood. The receptors shown here come from a man aged 50 or older with acute or convalescent COVID-19. Each CDR3 is given with its conserved first and last residue. D genes are given only for firm matches. Size tells how often a clone was seen (once, few, many) or the class of an expanded clone, and some rows leave it out.

abundance: -
d_gene: -
j_gene: TRBJ2-5
v_gene: TRBV29-1
CDR3nt: TGCAGCGCCCGGGACTCCCGAGAGACCCAGTACTTC
CDR3aa: CSARDSRETQYF

abundance: -
d_gene: -
j_gene: TRBJ1-4
v_gene: TRBV5-1
CDR3nt: TGCGCCAGCAGCTTGGGGCACAGAGCCCGGTCCAATGAAAAACTGTTTTTT
CDR3aa: CASSLGHRARSNEKLFF

abundance: once
d_gene: TRBD2
j_gene: TRBJ2-1
v_gene: TRBV7-8
CDR3nt: TGTGCCAGCAGCTTAGTAGCGGGAGAAGGGTTCTTC
CDR3aa: CASSLVAGEGFF

abundance: -
d_gene: -
j_gene: TRBJ1-5
v_gene: TRBV10-2
CDR3nt: TGCGCCAGCAGTGGAACGGGAGGGAGGAATCAGCCCCAGCATTTT
CDR3aa: CASSGTGGRNQPQHF

abundance: few
d_gene: TRBD1
j_gene: TRBJ1-1
v_gene: TRBV2
CDR3nt: TGTGCCAGCAGTCGTAACAGGGGAAGGGCTTTCTTT
CDR3aa: CASSRNRGRAFF

abundance: -
d_gene: TRBD1
j_gene: TRBJ1-5
v_gene: TRBV19
CDR3nt: TGTGCCAGTAGTAGTGACAGGGAGGATCAGCCCCAGCATTTT
CDR3aa: CASSSDREDQPQHF

abundance: -
d_gene: -
j_gene: TRBJ1-4
v_gene: TRBV6-2/TRBV6-3
CDR3nt: TGTGCCAGCAGTTACTCAACCAGGGTCCATAATGAAAAACTGTTTTTT
CDR3aa: CASSYSTRVHNEKLFF

abundance: -
d_gene: TRBD2
j_gene: TRBJ2-3
v_gene: TRBV11-2
CDR3nt: TGTGCCAGCTCCTCAGCGGGGGATACGCAGTATTTT
CDR3aa: CASSSAGDTQYF

abundance: -
d_gene: TRBD1
j_gene: TRBJ1-2
v_gene: TRBV12-3/TRBV12-4
CDR3nt: TGTGCCAGCACTATAGACAGGGAACGGACCTACACCTTC
CDR3aa: CASTIDRERTYTF

abundance: -
d_gene: -
j_gene: TRBJ1-4
v_gene: TRBV5-1
CDR3nt: TGCGCCAGCAGCTTGGGAGACTCGGAAAAACTGTTTTTT
CDR3aa: CASSLGDSEKLFF

abundance: medium-sized
d_gene: -
j_gene: TRBJ1-6
v_gene: TRBV6-1
CDR3nt: TGTGCCAGCAGTGAAGAGGGACACCTAATTTTCTCCTATAATTCACCCCTCCACTTT
CDR3aa: CASSEEGHLIFSYNSPLHF

abundance: -
d_gene: -
j_gene: TRBJ2-2
v_gene: TRBV10-2
CDR3nt: TGCGCCAGCAGGAAAGGCAGGGACACCGGGGAGCTGTTTTTT
CDR3aa: CASRKGRDTGELFF

abundance: -
d_gene: -
j_gene: TRBJ2-5
v_gene: TRBV19
CDR3nt: TGTGCCAGTAGTAGGCTTGCGAGGACTCAACAAGAGACCCAGTACTTC
CDR3aa: CASSRLARTQQETQYF

abundance: -
d_gene: -
j_gene: TRBJ2-2
v_gene: TRBV19
CDR3nt: TGTGCCAGTAGCCAAAACACAGCCACCGGGGAGCTGTTTTTT
CDR3aa: CASSQNTATGELFF

abundance: -
d_gene: TRBD1
j_gene: TRBJ1-1
v_gene: TRBV7-6
CDR3nt: TGTGCCAGCAGCGTACGCCGGGACAGCCCTGAAGCTTTCTTT
CDR3aa: CASSVRRDSPEAFF

abundance: -
d_gene: -
j_gene: TRBJ1-2
v_gene: TRBV5-1
CDR3nt: TGCGCCAGCAGCTTGGGGGGCAAGGACTATGGCTACACCTTC
CDR3aa: CASSLGGKDYGYTF

abundance: -
d_gene: TRBD2
j_gene: TRBJ2-1
v_gene: TRBV2
CDR3nt: TGTGCCAGCGGCGACGGGAGGGCCATGAATGAGCAGTTCTTC
CDR3aa: CASGDGRAMNEQFF